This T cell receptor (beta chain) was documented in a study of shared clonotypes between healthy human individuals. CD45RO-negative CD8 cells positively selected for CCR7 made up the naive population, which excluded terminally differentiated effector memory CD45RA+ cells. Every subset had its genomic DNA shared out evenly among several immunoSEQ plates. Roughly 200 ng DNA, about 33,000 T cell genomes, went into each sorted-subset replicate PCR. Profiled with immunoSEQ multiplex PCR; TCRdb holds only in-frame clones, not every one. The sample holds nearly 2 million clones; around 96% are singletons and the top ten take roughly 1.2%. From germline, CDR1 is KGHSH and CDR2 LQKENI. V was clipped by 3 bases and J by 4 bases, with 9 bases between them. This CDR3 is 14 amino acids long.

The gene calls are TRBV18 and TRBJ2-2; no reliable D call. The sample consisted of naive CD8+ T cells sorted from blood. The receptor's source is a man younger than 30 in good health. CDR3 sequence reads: CASSPDSSTGELFF. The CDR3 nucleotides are TGTGCCAGCTCACCTGACTCAAGCACCGGGGAGCTGTTTTTT. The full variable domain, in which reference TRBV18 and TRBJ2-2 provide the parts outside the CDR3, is NAGVMQNPRHLVRRRGQEARLRCSPMKGHSHVYWYRQLPEEGLKFMVYLQKENIIDESGMPKERFSAEFPKEGPSILRIQQVVRGDSAAYFCASSPDSSTGELFFGEGSRLTVL.